Detailed here is one T cell receptor beta chain. Antigen specificity is unknown. J was trimmed by 4 bases and V by 1 base; bases with no gene match: 3. CDR1 is SGHRS, CDR2 YFSETQ, per germline. There are 14 residues in the CDR3. This PCR relied on a set of 60 Vbeta primers and 13 Jbeta primers. The repertoire was sequenced with immunoSEQ multiplex PCR; TCRdb's copy has only in-frame clones and lacks some. Altogether roughly 120,000 clones are present, 75% to 85% being singletons, with the ten largest covering around 11%. This entry comes from a study of cytomegalovirus exposure and HLA in healthy donors. Broader study findings: Sequencing likely generated an artifact that appeared as a cluster of highly shared sequence variants. A later analysis found most CMV-associated TCR beta chains apparently HLA-restricted.

The sample was PBMCs. The clonotype comes from a male donor in good health and CMV-seropositive. This chain joins TRBV5-1 and TRBJ2-5, with TRBD1 matching over 8 bases. CDR3 bases: TGCGCCAGCAGCTTGACAGGGGGTGGAGAGACCCAGTACTTC. Translated, it gives CASSLTGGGETQYF. The variable domain in full, completed from reference TRBV5-1 and TRBJ2-5, reads KAGVTQTPRYLIKTRGQQVTLSCSPISGHRSVSWYQQTPGQGLQFLFEYFSETQRNKGNFPGRFSGRQFSNSRSEMNVSTLELGDSALYLCASSLTGGGETQYFGPGTRLLVL.